The clone carrying this TCR beta chain was seen ten or more times. V lost 2 bases, J lost 11 bases, and 19 bases lay in between. The CDR3 extends over 14 amino acids. From germline, CDR1 is SGHDT and CDR2 YYEEEE. This sample was taken from a study of T cells in Graves' hyperthyroidism and ophthalmopathy. Amplification of TCR beta CDR3 regions used RNA as the template. TCR CDR3 regions were first amplified by RT-PCR with HTBI primers. MiXCR, run by TCRdb on the multiplex PCR reads, gives a single entry per CDR3 protein. The data show 330,000 or so distinct CDR3 sequences, roughly 19% seen once. This chain joins TRBV5-6 and TRBJ1-1, with D perhaps TRBD1 (5 bases). The sample taken for sequencing was blood. This sequence originates from a man in his forties or fifties with Graves' ophthalmopathy. The CDR3 here is CASSFSQDDEAAFF. The CDR3 DNA follows: TGTGCCAGCAGCTTCTCACAGGATGACGAAGCTGCTTTCTTT.